This TCR beta chain stems from a study of spatial heterogeneity in lung cancer. The sample holds many counts of this clonotype. No antigen is known for it. Documented time point: sample taken at primary tumor resection. Sequencing covered unsorted whole RNA taken from tumor, nontumor lung or frozen PBMC. MiXCR, applied by TCRdb to the 5' RACE reads, yields one record per CDR3 protein. The sample yields fewer than 15,000 distinct CDR3 sequences, about 4% seen once. Study results and caveats: Intratumoral expanded alpha and beta TCR counts were found to track tumor mutation counts.

Specimen: lung tumor tissue, collected at surgery. This TCR was sampled from a male donor with early-stage non-small cell lung cancer.

This CDR3 reads CSARDPSAGGPETQYF. The CDR3 nucleotides are TGCAGTGCTAGAGATCCTTCCGCGGGGGGCCCAGAGACCCAGTACTTC. V and J are TRBV20-1 and TRBJ2-5, with 8 bases lining up with TRBD2. Unmatched junction bases numbered 10, after V lost 0 bases and J lost 4 bases. The CDR3 totals 16 residues. CDR1 is DFQATT, CDR2 SNEGSKA, per germline (reference sequence).